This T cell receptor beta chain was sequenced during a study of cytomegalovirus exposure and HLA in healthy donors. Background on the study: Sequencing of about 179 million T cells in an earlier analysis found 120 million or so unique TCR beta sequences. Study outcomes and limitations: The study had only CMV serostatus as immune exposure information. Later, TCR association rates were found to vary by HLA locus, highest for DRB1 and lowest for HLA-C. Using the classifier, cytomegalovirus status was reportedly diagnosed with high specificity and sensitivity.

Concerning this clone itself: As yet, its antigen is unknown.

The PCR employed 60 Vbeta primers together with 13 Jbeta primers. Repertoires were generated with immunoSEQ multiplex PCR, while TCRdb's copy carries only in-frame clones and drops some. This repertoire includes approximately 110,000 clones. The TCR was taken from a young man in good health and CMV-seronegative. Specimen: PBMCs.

The CDR3 DNA sequence: TGTGCCAGCAGTTTATCGCAGGGGCCGATTAAAACCTTC. Translated, it gives CASSLSQGPIKTF. V gene TRBV27 combines with J gene TRBJ1-2; TRBD1 is a possible D gene (6 bases). The CDR3 spans 13 residues. V gave up 0 bases and J gave up 14 bases, with 16 bases separating them. CDR1 is MNHEY, CDR2 SMNVEV, per germline (reference sequence).